These 31 T cell receptor beta chains were sequenced from one sample in a study of blood T cell repertoires in COVID-19. Produced via immunoSEQ multiplex PCR; TCRdb's table is partial and in-frame only. The table shows around 20,000 clones, with roughly 88% occurring only once. The specimen sequenced was peripheral blood. Every receptor here comes from a man between 65 and 79 years old with acute or convalescent COVID-19.

This chain joins TRBV27 and TRBJ1-5; D not certain. With 5 bases removed from V and 2 bases from J, the gap between germline ends came to 4 bases. Germline lookup yields CDR1 MNHEY and CDR2 SMNVEV (reference sequence). The CDR3 totals 12 residues. In DNA form, the CDR3 reads TGTGCCAGCAGTCGCGGCAATCAGCCCCAGCATTTT. Amino acids: CASSRGNQPQHF.

The chain has TRBV19 and TRBJ1-5; a weak D match, TRBD1 (6 bases). Germline assignment: CDR1 LNHDA and CDR2 SQIVND (reference sequence). V was clipped by 10 bases and J by 8 bases, with 24 bases between them. There are 15 residues in the CDR3. CDR3 coding DNA: TGTGCCACTAGGGGTGGACAGACCCTTATTGAGCCCCAGCATTTT. Translation: CATRGGQTLIEPQHF.

The chain links TRBV6-4 to TRBJ2-1, with D perhaps matching TRBD1 (9 bases). CDR1 and CDR2 (germline): MRHNA, SNTAGT. The V and J ends lost 3 bases and 7 bases respectively, with 16 bases between them. The CDR3 is 15 amino acids. DNA for the CDR3: TGTGCCAGCAGTGAACAGGGGGCTAGCGGGAATGAGCAGTTCTTC. This sequence encodes CASSEQGASGNEQFF.

This chain joins TRBV7-6 and TRBJ2-1; 9 bases map to TRBD2. Germline V lookup: CDR1 SGHVS, CDR2 FNYEAQ. This CDR3 spans 16 amino acids. With V trimmed by 5 bases and J by 1 base, 6 bases remained unmatched. CDR3 loop: CASSSLAGQSYNEQFF. The DNA for the CDR3 is TGTGCCAGCAGCAGCCTAGCGGGACAATCCTACAATGAGCAGTTCTTC.

This chain uses TRBV7-3 with TRBJ1-5, with 10 nucleotides matching TRBD1. CDR3 length: 15 amino acids. The ends lost 4 bases at V and 5 bases at J; junction bases unmatched: 5. The germline gives CDR1 SGHTA, CDR2 FQGTGA. The CDR3 DNA reads TGTGCCAGCAGCTCGACAGGGGGCGCCTATCAGCCCCAGCATTTT. This sequence encodes CASSSTGGAYQPQHF.

The genes are TRBV11-2 and TRBJ2-7, with D unresolved. V lost 1 base and J lost 0, with 13 bases in between. The V gene's germline CDR1 is SGHAT and CDR2 FQNNGV. This CDR3 has 16 amino acids. CDR3 in DNA: TGTGCCAGCAGCTTAGTCGGCGGTTGGAGCTCCTACGAGCAGTACTTC. This gives the protein CASSLVGGWSSYEQYF.

This chain connects TRBV5-1 to TRBJ1-4, with D perhaps matching TRBD1 (5 bases). Per the germline V gene, CDR1 is SGHRS and CDR2 is YFSETQ. The CDR3 has 17 residues. Trimming took off 4 bases at V and 5 bases at J, with 21 bases between the two ends. The CDR3, as DNA: TGCGCCAGCAGCGGAGGTGGAGGGGCAGGCGCAAATGAAAAACTGTTTTTT. It is translated as CASSGGGGAGANEKLFF.

This clone is a singleton in its sample. This rearrangement joins TRBV12-3 or TRBV12-4 to TRBJ1-6; D gene ambiguous. V shed 1 base and J shed 10 bases, with 8 bases lying between them. This CDR3 has 13 residues. The CDR3 coding sequence is TGTGCCAGCAGTTTAGATGCAGGCTCACCCCTCCACTTT. Encoded protein: CASSLDAGSPLHF.

This clone was observed a few times. The V and J genes are TRBV6-6 and TRBJ1-3, with D unresolved. The V end lost 5 bases, the J end lost 2 bases, and 19 bases lay between the germline ends. CDR3 length: 17 residues. CDR1 is MNHNY and CDR2 is SVGAGI in the germline V gene (reference sequence). CDR3 DNA sequence: TGTGCCAGCAGTCCCTCCCTGGCGGCTCTCACTGGAAACACCATATATTTT. Translation: CASSPSLAALTGNTIYF.

This rearrangement joins TRBV6-1 to TRBJ2-2; 8 positions match TRBD1. This CDR3 region has 16 residues. Germline CDR1 and CDR2: MNHNS and SASEGT. V dropped 1 base and J dropped 1; count of bases not matched to a gene: 2. Here the CDR3 reads CASSEGTGRNTGELFF. The CDR3 coding sequence is TGTGCCAGCAGTGAAGGGACAGGGCGGAACACCGGGGAGCTGTTTTTT.

The rearrangement uses TRBV18 and TRBJ2-3, with TRBD1 identical over 7 bases. CDR3 size: 15 residues. CDR1 and CDR2 from the germline V gene are KGHSH and LQKENI. Losses at the gene ends were 6 bases for V and 2 bases for J; bases not matched to a gene: 8. CDR3 protein: CASSNGQEITDTQYF. The CDR3 DNA is TGTGCCAGCTCCAACGGACAGGAGATCACAGATACGCAGTATTTT.

The genes are TRBV19 and TRBJ2-6; a weak D match, TRBD1 (6 bases). Germline values: CDR1 LNHDA, CDR2 SQIVND (reference sequence). The length of the CDR3 is 18 residues. Trimming took 4 bases from V and 0 from J, leaving 16 bases between them. CDR3 DNA: TGTGCCAGTAGTACACCGGGACACTACCTCTCTGGGGCCAACGTCCTGACTTTC. This translates into CASSTPGHYLSGANVLTF.

The chain combines TRBV19 with TRBJ1-2; tentative D call: TRBD1 (5 bases). V was pared by 7 bases and J by 4 bases, with 13 bases between. There are 13 residues in the CDR3. Germline values: CDR1 LNHDA, CDR2 SQIVND (reference sequence). The DNA of the CDR3 is TGTGCCAGTAACGGGCAGGGCCCCTATGGCTACACCTTC. Translated: CASNGQGPYGYTF.

The chain uses TRBV28 and TRBJ1-4; D is perhaps TRBD1 (6 bases). This CDR3 spans 12 amino acids. Germline lookup yields CDR1 MDHEN and CDR2 SYDVKM. V was cut by 6 bases and J by 11 bases, with 13 bases left in between. The CDR3 loop reads CASSLLGGKLFF. The DNA for the CDR3 is TGTGCCAGCAGCCTTCTAGGGGGTAAACTGTTTTTT.

The chain recombines TRBV19 with TRBJ1-5, with D possibly matching TRBD1 (6 bases). The ends were cut back, 5 bases at V and 4 bases at J, with 15 bases in the middle. The CDR3 has 15 amino acids. Looked up from germline, CDR1 is LNHDA and CDR2 is SQIVND (reference sequence). The CDR3 loop reads CASSWGQDGNQPQHF. The CDR3 DNA reads as TGTGCCAGTAGTTGGGGACAAGATGGTAATCAGCCCCAGCATTTT.

The chain couples TRBV28 to TRBJ1-1; D is undetermined. Germline V lookup: CDR1 MDHEN, CDR2 SYDVKM. The CDR3 contains 16 residues. V was pared by 5 bases and J by 5 bases, with 21 bases between. The CDR3 DNA follows: TGTGCCAGCAGTCCTCAATCGGCCCCACGACATACTGAAGCTTTCTTT. Translated, it gives CASSPQSAPRHTEAFF.

V gene TRBV28 combines with J gene TRBJ1-5; 8 bases fit TRBD1. This CDR3 is 13 amino acids long. Germline V CDR1 and CDR2: MDHEN, SYDVKM. V lost 6 bases to trimming and J lost 5 bases; unmatched junction nucleotides: 3. The DNA for the CDR3 is TGTGCCAGCAGGACAGGGGCGCATCAGCCCCAGCATTTT. It translates to CASRTGAHQPQHF.

V is TRBV5-6 and J is TRBJ2-4, with D maybe TRBD2 (5 bases). There are 15 residues in the CDR3. Trimming took off 1 base at V and 7 bases at J, with 15 bases between the two ends. The V gene's germline CDR1 is SGHDT and CDR2 YYEEEE. The CDR3 DNA reads TGTGCCAGCAGCTTGAGGGTGCGGGTCTCGAACATTCAGTACTTC. This gives the protein CASSLRVRVSNIQYF.

This clone was seen just once. The chain employs TRBV4-2 and TRBJ2-2, with 7 bases fitting TRBD2. Unmatched junction bases numbered 0, after V lost 0 bases and J lost 5 bases. The CDR3 is 14 residues long. CDR1 is LGHNA and CDR2 is YNFKEQ in the germline V gene. The CDR3 sequence is CASSQEAGTGELFF. CDR3 sequence (DNA): TGTGCCAGCAGCCAAGAAGCGGGAACCGGGGAGCTGTTTTTT.

This clone was counted once. This rearrangement joins TRBV18 to TRBJ2-7; no firm D call. Germline values: CDR1 KGHSH, CDR2 LQKENI. V lost 1 base and J lost 6, with 13 bases in between. The CDR3 is made up of 14 amino acids. This CDR3 is CASSPRASFGEQYF. The CDR3 region has the DNA TGTGCCAGCTCACCACGGGCATCCTTCGGCGAGCAGTACTTC.

Points on this clone: This CDR3 is also generated by other DNA sequences in the sample. The V and J genes are TRBV6-5 and TRBJ1-1, with TRBD1 matching over 7 bases. V lost 6 bases to trimming and J lost 0 bases; unmatched junction nucleotides: 4. The CDR3 is 14 amino acids. CDR1 and CDR2 (germline): MNHEY, SVGAGI. CDR3 region: CASSRQGLNTEAFF. The CDR3 DNA follows: TGTGCCAGCAGCAGACAGGGTCTGAACACTGAAGCTTTCTTT.

The genes are TRBV28 and TRBJ2-7, with TRBD1 identical over 9 bases. CDR1 and CDR2 (germline): MDHEN, SYDVKM. The CDR3 has 16 amino acids. The J segment lost 2 bases and the V segment lost 7 bases, leaving 12 bases of the junction unmatched. The CDR3 reads CASILARQGVPYEQYF. The DNA for the CDR3 is TGTGCCAGCATCCTTGCACGACAGGGGGTTCCCTACGAGCAGTACTTC.

This chain joins TRBV5-4 and TRBJ2-1; 7 positions agree with TRBD2. V lost 0 bases, J lost 4 bases, and 7 bases stayed unmatched. Germline V gene sequence: CDR1 SGHNT, CDR2 YYREEE (reference sequence). The CDR3 is 16 amino acids. In DNA form, the CDR3 reads TGTGCCAGCAGCTTGGGAGGGACTACCTTATACAATGAGCAGTTCTTC. This gives the protein CASSLGGTTLYNEQFF.

The chain has TRBV9 and TRBJ2-7; the match to TRBD2 covers 9 bases. The V gene end was trimmed by 4 bases and the J gene end by 2 bases; junction bases not matched to a gene: 10. The germline CDR1 and CDR2 sequences are SGDLS and YYNGEE. The CDR3 is made up of 16 amino acids. DNA of the CDR3: TGTGCCAGCAGCCCCTTAGCGGGAGCGGGGGCCTACGAGCAGTACTTC. This translates into CASSPLAGAGAYEQYF.

The chain uses TRBV30 and TRBJ1-1, with D unresolved. The germline gives CDR1 GTSNPN, CDR2 SVGIG (reference sequence). This CDR3 region has 10 residues. The V end was cut by 4 bases, the J end by 10 bases, with 10 bases between. The CDR3 nucleotides read TGTGCCTGGACTCGGGTAGGAGCTTTCTTT. It yields the protein CAWTRVGAFF. Looking up the rest from reference TRBV30 and TRBJ1-1 gives the full variable domain: SQTIHQWPATLVQPVGSPLSLECTVEGTSNPNLYWYRQAAGRGLQLLFYSVGIGQISSEVPQNLSASRPQDRQFILSSKKLLLSDSGFYLCAWTRVGAFFGQGTRLTVV.

The chain employs TRBV7-9 and TRBJ2-2, with a tentative D call TRBD1 (6 bases). Germline CDR1 and CDR2: SEHNR and FQNEAQ (reference sequence). The CDR3 is made up of 17 amino acids. V lost 5 bases and J 1 base, leaving 17 bases between the germline ends. CDR3 sequence: CASSLRQAPVNTGELFF. CDR3 nucleotide sequence: TGTGCCAGCAGCCTAAGACAGGCGCCCGTGAACACCGGGGAGCTGTTTTTT.

The V gene is TRBV5-1, the J gene TRBJ2-6, with D unresolved. V was pared by 3 bases and J by 4 bases, with 11 bases between. The CDR3 spans 15 residues. CDR1 SGHRS and CDR2 YFSETQ come from the germline V gene. In DNA form, the CDR3 reads TGCGCCAGCAGCTCCCGACAACCCGGGGCCAACGTCCTGACTTTC. It is translated as CASSSRQPGANVLTF.

This clone has just one count. The CDR3 coding sequence is TGTGCCAGCAGCTTAGATCGGGTGGGCGAGCAGTACTTC. This codes for CASSLDRVGEQYF. J is TRBJ2-7 and V is TRBV11-2; D ambiguous. Per germline, CDR1 SGHAT and CDR2 FQNNGV. The V gene lost 0 bases and the J gene lost 6 bases, with 9 bases spanning the gap. The CDR3 covers 13 residues.

The rearrangement joins TRBV5-1 to TRBJ2-1; possibly TRBD1 for D (6 bases). The germline V gene encodes CDR1 SGHRS and CDR2 YFSETQ. Trimming took off 2 bases at V and 3 bases at J, with 18 bases between the two ends. The CDR3 covers 17 residues. The DNA of the CDR3 is TGCGCCAGCAGCTTATTTGGCGGTTTGACAGGCTACAATGAGCAGTTCTTC. This sequence encodes CASSLFGGLTGYNEQFF.

V and J are TRBV2 and TRBJ2-3; D call uncertain. Between the trimmed V and J ends, which lost 3 bases and 2 bases, there was a span of 12 bases. CDR3 length: 15 amino acids. Germline loops: CDR1 SNHLY, CDR2 FYNNEI. CDR3 in amino acids: CASSDPRTYTDTQYF. CDR3 in DNA: TGTGCCAGCAGTGACCCCCGTACCTACACAGATACGCAGTATTTT.

The chain employs TRBV24-1 and TRBJ2-7, with D perhaps matching TRBD1 (6 bases). CDR3 length: 16 residues. Germline V gene data show CDR1 as KGHDR and CDR2 as SFDVKD. V lost 8 bases, J lost 2 bases, and 21 bases lay in between. The CDR3 DNA sequence: TGTGCCACCATTAAGACAGGCCCATCTAAAGCCTACGAGCAGTACTTC. This translates into CATIKTGPSKAYEQYF.